What follows are 20 T cell receptor beta chains derived from one specimen sequenced in a study of T cells in localized non-small cell lung cancer. The method was immunoSEQ multiplex PCR; TCRdb's version includes in-frame clones alone and lacks a portion of them. Of about 2,300 clones listed, just under 30% are singletons. The sequencing used normal lung tissue next to the tumor, collected before any cancer treatment. Receptors originate from a man aged 35-69 years with stage I lung adenocarcinoma.

The chain carries TRBV18 and TRBJ2-3; 10 bases line up with TRBD1. Germline V gene data show CDR1 as KGHSH and CDR2 as LQKENI. The CDR3 loop spans 17 amino acids. V gave up 2 bases and J gave up 3 bases; unmatched junction bases: 8. In nucleotides, the CDR3 is TGTGCCAGCTCACCATACGCCGGGACAGGGGCGACAGATACGCAGTATTTT. As protein: CASSPYAGTGATDTQYF.

The chain couples TRBV7-5 to TRBJ1-3. TRBV7-5 is marked as a pseudogene. The CDR3 spans 20 residues. The CDR3 DNA reads as TGTGCCAGCCGAACTAATACCTCCAGATCCAGGGACTACTCTGGAAACACCATATATTTT. Its protein product is CASRTNTSRSRDYSGNTIYF.

The chain employs TRBV11-3 and TRBJ2-1; D is perhaps TRBD1 (6 bases). Germline CDR1 is SGHNT and CDR2 is YENEEA. V was shortened by 4 bases and J by 5 bases, with 12 bases between the two germline ends. The CDR3 is 14 amino acids. The CDR3 loop reads CASSYPGQHNEQFF. The CDR3 nucleotides read TGTGCCAGCAGCTATCCCGGACAGCACAATGAGCAGTTCTTC.

This clone was seen only a few times. The chain links TRBV7-7 to TRBJ1-6; TRBD1 might be the D (6 bases). CDR3 size: 15 residues. Germline-derived CDR1 and CDR2 are SSHAT and FNYEAQ (reference sequence). Trimming cost V 3 bases and J 10 bases, with 16 bases left between them. For the CDR3, the DNA is TGTGCCAGCAGCTTGGCCGGGGGCAGGGACTCACCCCTCCACTTT. It translates to CASSLAGGRDSPLHF.

In its sample, this clone ranks as large. This chain connects TRBV25-1 to TRBJ1-6; D ambiguous. The germline CDR1 and CDR2 sequences are MGHDK and SYGVNS. The CDR3 covers 12 residues. Trimming cost V 2 bases and J 9 bases, with 5 bases left between them. This chain's CDR3 is CASSERASPLHF. The CDR3 DNA follows: TGTGCCAGCAGTGAACGAGCTTCACCCCTCCACTTT.

By share, this clone counts as large. The chain uses TRBV9 and TRBJ2-7; 8 bases line up with TRBD2. With 3 bases clipped from V and 3 bases from J, the junction kept 11 bases outside the gene matches. Germline loops: CDR1 SGDLS, CDR2 YYNGEE. The CDR3 runs to 16 residues. This CDR3 is CASSARGDSGDYEQYF. The CDR3 bases are TGTGCCAGCAGCGCGCGGGGGGACTCAGGGGACTACGAGCAGTACTTC. The whole variable domain, filled in from reference TRBV9 and TRBJ2-7, reads DSGVTQTPKHLITATGQRVTLRCSPRSGDLSVYWYQQSLDQGLQFLIQYYNGEERAKGNILERFSAQQFPDLHSELNLSSLELGDSALYFCASSARGDSGDYEQYFGPGTRLTVT.

CDR3 sequence reads: CASKGISLYEQYF. CDR3 DNA sequence: TGTGCCAGCAAGGGCATTTCCCTCTACGAGCAGTACTTC. J is TRBJ2-7 and V is TRBV2, with D unresolved. There are 13 residues in the CDR3. Germline V gene data show CDR1 as SNHLY and CDR2 as FYNNEI. The V gene lost 7 bases and the J gene lost 3 bases, with 13 bases spanning the gap.

There are a few counts of this clone. The read includes an ambiguous or uncalled nucleotide; its amino acid is shown as X. The rearrangement links TRBV6-8 to TRBJ1-2; D ambiguous. Trimming pared 5 bases from V and 5 bases from J, leaving 27 bases between. Germline-derived CDR1 and CDR2 are MNHGY and SAAAGT. This CDR3 contains 18 residues. The CDR3 DNA is TGTGCCAGCAGTGAGGAACTTGGTTTTACYTCCTCGTGGTATGGCTACACCTTC. It is translated as CASSEELGFXSSWYGYTF. The full CDR3 protein reads CASSEELGFTSSWYGYTF.

A few counts support this clone. One junction end disagrees with the germline gene, perhaps due to a read error. The chain has TRBV11-3 and TRBJ2-2; D is unclear. This CDR3 is 16 amino acids long. Germline loops: CDR1 SGHNT, CDR2 YENEEA. The CDR3 DNA reads TGTGCTAGCAGCTTGGGAAGAACAATCAACACCGGGGAGCTGTTTTTT. This gives the protein CASSLGRTINTGELFF. The full variable domain, completed using reference TRBV11-3 and TRBJ2-2, is EAGVVQSPRYKIIEKKQPVAFWCNPISGHNTLYWYLQNLGQGPELLIRYENEEAVDDSQLPKDRFSAERLKGVDSTLKIQPAELGDSAVYLCASSLGRTINTGELFFGEGSRLTVL.

By sample share, this clone is medium-sized (0.01 to 0.1%). This chain uses TRBV11-3 with TRBJ1-1, with 7 bases identical to TRBD1. Trimming cost V 5 bases and J 1 base; bases outside gene matches: 7. CDR1 is SGHNT, CDR2 YENEEA, per germline. CDR3 length: 15 amino acids. CDR3 in amino acids: CASSPRGQRNTEAFF. The CDR3 region has the DNA TGTGCCAGCAGCCCGAGGGGACAGAGGAACACTGAAGCTTTCTTT.

This sequence joins TRBV5-1 and TRBJ1-1; D is uncertain. Looked up from germline, CDR1 is SGHRS and CDR2 is YFSETQ. CDR3 size: 14 residues. Trimming removed 4 bases at V and 5 bases at J, with 15 bases between. The CDR3, as DNA: TGCGCCAGCAGCCCGGAGGGCCGAAAAACTGAAGCTTTCTTT. Its translation is CASSPEGRKTEAFF. Combining the CDR3 with reference TRBV5-1 and TRBJ1-1 gives the whole variable domain KAGVTQTPRYLIKTRGQQVTLSCSPISGHRSVSWYQQTPGQGLQFLFEYFSETQRNKGNFPGRFSGRQFSNSRSEMNVSTLELGDSALYLCASSPEGRKTEAFFGQGTRLTVV.

This clone was observed a single time. This rearrangement joins TRBV18 to TRBJ2-6, with D possibly matching TRBD1 (5 bases). Deletions cut 3 bases from V and 4 bases from J, with 13 bases between. The CDR3 has 16 residues. Germline V gene sequence: CDR1 KGHSH, CDR2 LQKENI. The CDR3 nucleotides read TGTGCCAGCTCACCTCCAGGGTTTTCCGGGGCCAACGTCCTGACTTTC. Encoded protein: CASSPPGFSGANVLTF.

This chain links TRBV6-8 with TRBJ2-7; maybe TRBD1 (6 bases). The V gene lost 6 bases and the J gene lost 0 bases, with 15 bases spanning the gap. The germline V gene has CDR1 MNHGY and CDR2 SAAAGT. The CDR3 runs 15 residues. CDR3 sequence reads: CASRLGDINSYEQYF. The CDR3 nucleotides are TGTGCCAGCAGACTTGGGGACATTAACTCCTACGAGCAGTACTTC.

The V and J genes are TRBV19 and TRBJ2-1; tentatively, D is TRBD2 (7 bases). V lost 0 bases, J lost 10 bases, and 13 bases lay in between. Germline CDR1 is LNHDA and CDR2 is SQIVND (reference sequence). The CDR3 covers 14 residues. CDR3 loop: CASSIDEGGREQFF. CDR3 DNA sequence: TGTGCCAGTAGTATAGATGAGGGGGGGCGGGAGCAGTTCTTC.

The rearrangement joins TRBV6-8 to TRBJ1-1, with 8 positions matching TRBD1. Germline V lookup: CDR1 MNHGY, CDR2 SAAAGT. The CDR3 is 13 amino acids. J lost 2 bases, V lost 6 bases, and 2 bases had no gene match. CDR3 bases: TGTGCCAGCAGGGGGACAGGCAACACTGAAGCTTTCTTT. Amino acid sequence: CASRGTGNTEAFF.

This clone has more than one count but fewer than ten. The V call is TRBV23-1, the J call TRBJ2-3, with a possible D match to TRBD2 (7 bases). TRBV23-1 is noted as an ORF with a role that remains uncertain. This CDR3 is built from 13 residues. V was shortened by 6 bases and J by 3 bases, with 10 bases between the two germline ends. The DNA of the CDR3 is TGCGCCAGCAGGGGAGGGGGGACAGATACGCAGTATTTT. This sequence encodes CASRGGGTDTQYF.

The chain recombines TRBV5-1 with TRBJ1-4; 7 nucleotides agree with TRBD1. The germline gives CDR1 SGHRS, CDR2 YFSETQ. The CDR3 consists of 14 residues. The ends lost 3 bases at V and 5 bases at J; junction bases unmatched: 4. CDR3 bases: TGCGCCAGCAGCTCACAGGGGTTAAATGAAAAACTGTTTTTT. It specifies CASSSQGLNEKLFF.

This rearrangement joins TRBV1 to TRBJ2-7; TRBD1, the D gene given by the table, was not confirmed from the DNA. TRBV1 is termed a pseudogene. This CDR3 has 16 residues. This CDR3 is CASSQGADRVTYEQYF. DNA of the CDR3: TGCGCCAGCAGCCAAGGTGCGGACAGGGTCACCTACGAGCAGTACTTC.

The V call is TRBV25-1, the J call TRBJ2-7; D uncertain. Trimming took off 2 bases at V and 3 bases at J, with 8 bases between the two ends. The CDR3 has 13 amino acids. Germline V gives CDR1 MGHDK, CDR2 SYGVNS. CDR3 coding DNA: TGTGCCAGCAGTGAAAGCCATGGCTACGAGCAGTACTTC. Translating gives CASSESHGYEQYF.

A few counts support this clone. The chain employs TRBV9 and TRBJ1-6; the D is unclear. The germline gives CDR1 SGDLS, CDR2 YYNGEE. The CDR3 has 13 amino acids. Trimming removed 4 bases at V and 6 bases at J, with 8 bases between. CDR3 protein: CASSPGPNSPLHF. The CDR3, as DNA: TGTGCCAGCAGCCCGGGCCCTAATTCACCCCTCCACTTT.